A selection of T cell receptor beta chains follows, all from one sample in a study of cytomegalovirus exposure and HLA in healthy donors. Libraries were prepared by immunoSEQ multiplex PCR; TCRdb keeps only in-frame clonotypes and omits some of them. The sample shows some 89,000 clones, approximately 72% of them seen only once. The sequenced material came from PBMCs. Every receptor here comes from a woman in her thirties or forties in good health and CMV-seropositive. The CDR3 runs from the conserved cysteine through the conserved F or W. The D gene is left open where the match is weak. Part of the rows lack a size; the others show once, few, many or a class for expanded clones.

V: TRBV29-1
J: TRBJ2-2
size: once
D: NA
CDR3: CSVYVGGGTGELFF
DNA: TGCAGCGTTTACGTCGGTGGGGGGACCGGGGAGCTGTTTTTT

V: TRBV2
J: TRBJ1-1
size: NA
D: NA
CDR3: CASSAPGAGALKNTEAFF
DNA: TGTGCCAGCAGTGCCCCGGGTGCGGGGGCTTTGAAGAACACTGAAGCTTTCTTT

V: TRBV10-3
J: TRBJ1-2
size: once
D: NA
CDR3: CAISSRLRDGYTF
DNA: TGTGCCATCAGCTCCCGACTCAGGGATGGCTACACCTTC

V: TRBV7-6
J: TRBJ2-5
size: NA
D: TRBD2
CDR3: CASSLGVAGGRETQYF
DNA: TGTGCCAGCAGCTTAGGCGTAGCGGGAGGCCGGGAGACCCAGTACTTC

V: TRBV11-3
J: TRBJ2-3
size: NA
D: NA
CDR3: CASSLGAAISTDTQYF
DNA: TGTGCCAGCAGCTTAGGCGCGGCAATAAGCACAGATACGCAGTATTTT

V: TRBV7-9
J: TRBJ2-7
size: NA
D: NA
CDR3: CASSPLTGFHEQYF
DNA: TGTGCCAGCAGCCCATTGACGGGGTTTCACGAGCAGTACTTC

V: TRBV18
J: TRBJ2-6
size: NA
D: TRBD1
CDR3: CASLQGQAGANVLTF
DNA: TGTGCCAGCTTACAGGGGCAAGCTGGGGCCAACGTCCTGACTTTC

V: TRBV9
J: TRBJ1-5
size: NA
D: NA
CDR3: CASSETGSNQPQHF
DNA: TGTGCCAGCAGCGAAACAGGTTCCAATCAGCCCCAGCATTTT

V: TRBV2
J: TRBJ2-3
size: NA
D: NA
CDR3: CASNKPTYGTDTQYF
DNA: TGTGCCAGCAATAAGCCGACTTATGGCACAGATACGCAGTATTTT

V: TRBV4-2
J: TRBJ2-2
size: NA
D: NA
CDR3: CASSSTPGQNTGELFF
DNA: TGTGCCAGCAGCTCCACCCCGGGACAGAACACCGGGGAGCTGTTTTTT

V: TRBV27
J: TRBJ1-2
size: NA
D: NA
CDR3: CASSYDGRNYGYTF
DNA: TGTGCCAGCAGTTATGATGGGAGGAACTATGGCTACACCTTC